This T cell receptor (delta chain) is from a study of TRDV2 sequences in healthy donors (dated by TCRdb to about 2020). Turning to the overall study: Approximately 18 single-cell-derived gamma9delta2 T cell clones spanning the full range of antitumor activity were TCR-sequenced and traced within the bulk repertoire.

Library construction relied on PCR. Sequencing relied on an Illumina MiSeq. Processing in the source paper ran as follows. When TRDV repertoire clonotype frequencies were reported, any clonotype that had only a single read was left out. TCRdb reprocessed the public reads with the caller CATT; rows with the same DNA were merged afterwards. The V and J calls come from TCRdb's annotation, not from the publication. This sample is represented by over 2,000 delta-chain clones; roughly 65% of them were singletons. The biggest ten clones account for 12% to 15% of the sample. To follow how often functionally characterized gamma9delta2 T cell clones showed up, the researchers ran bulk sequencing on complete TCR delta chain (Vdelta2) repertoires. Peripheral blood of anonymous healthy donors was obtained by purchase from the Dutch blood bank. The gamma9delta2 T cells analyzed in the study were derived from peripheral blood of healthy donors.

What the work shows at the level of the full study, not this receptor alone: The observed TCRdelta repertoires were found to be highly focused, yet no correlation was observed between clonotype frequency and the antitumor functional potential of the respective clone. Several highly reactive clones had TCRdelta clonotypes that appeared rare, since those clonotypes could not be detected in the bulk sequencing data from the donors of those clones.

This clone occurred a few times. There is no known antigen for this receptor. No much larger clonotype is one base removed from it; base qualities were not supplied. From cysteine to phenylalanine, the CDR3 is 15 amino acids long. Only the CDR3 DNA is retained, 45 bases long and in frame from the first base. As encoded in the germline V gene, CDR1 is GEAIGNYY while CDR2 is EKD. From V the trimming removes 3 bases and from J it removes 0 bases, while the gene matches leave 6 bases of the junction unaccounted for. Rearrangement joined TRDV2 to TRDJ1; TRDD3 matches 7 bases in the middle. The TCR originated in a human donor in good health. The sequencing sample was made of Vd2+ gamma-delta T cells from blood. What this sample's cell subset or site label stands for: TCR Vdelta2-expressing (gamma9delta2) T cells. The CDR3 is CACDPLGGYTDKLIF. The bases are TGTGCCTGTGACCCTCTGGGGGGGTACACCGATAAACTCATCTTT.